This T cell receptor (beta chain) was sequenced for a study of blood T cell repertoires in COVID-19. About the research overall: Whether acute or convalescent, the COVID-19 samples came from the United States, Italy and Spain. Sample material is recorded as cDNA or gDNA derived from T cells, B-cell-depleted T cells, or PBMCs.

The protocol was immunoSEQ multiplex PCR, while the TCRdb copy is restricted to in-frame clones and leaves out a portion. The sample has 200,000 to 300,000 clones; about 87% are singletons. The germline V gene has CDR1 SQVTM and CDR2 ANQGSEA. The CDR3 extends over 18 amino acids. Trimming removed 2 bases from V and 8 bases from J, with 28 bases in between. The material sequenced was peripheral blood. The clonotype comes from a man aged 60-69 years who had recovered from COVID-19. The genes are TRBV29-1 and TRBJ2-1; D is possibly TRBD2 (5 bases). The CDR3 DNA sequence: TGCAGCGTTGAATTCGCCCCTTGGTCGGCTGCGGAGGCGGATGAGCAGTTCTTC. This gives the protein CSVEFAPWSAAEADEQFF.